The 5 T cell receptor beta chains given below trace back to one sample, sequenced in a study of somatic mutations in cytotoxic T cells in rheumatoid arthritis. Libraries were prepared by immunoSEQ multiplex PCR; TCRdb keeps only in-frame clonotypes and omits some of them. The sample includes more than 4,500 clones, 70% to 80% of them seen just once. Input material: CD8+ T cells sorted from blood. Receptors were obtained from an adult with rheumatoid arthritis.

This chain links TRBV15 with TRBJ2-7, with 9 nucleotides matching TRBD1. The CDR3 is 15 residues long. CDR1 and CDR2 (germline): LNHNV, YYDKDF (reference sequence). The ends lost 3 bases at V and 5 bases at J; junction bases unmatched: 8. In nucleotides, the CDR3 is TGTGCCACCAGCAGCGCCGGGACAGGGTCGGACGAGCAGTACTTC. This gives the protein CATSSAGTGSDEQYF.

The V gene is TRBV5-4, the J gene TRBJ2-3; 10 bases are a match to TRBD2. CDR1 SGHNT and CDR2 YYREEE come from the germline V gene (reference sequence). The CDR3 extends over 15 amino acids. J lost 2 bases, V lost 2 bases, and 2 bases had no gene match. DNA of the CDR3: TGTGCCAGCAGCTTCCTAGCGGGGGACACAGATACGCAGTATTTT. Translating gives CASSFLAGDTDTQYF.

V gene TRBV5-1 combines with J gene TRBJ2-3, with D perhaps matching TRBD1 or TRBD2 (5 bases each). Per germline, CDR1 SGHRS and CDR2 YFSETQ. CDR3 length equals 14 residues. The V and J ends lost 7 bases and 1 base respectively, with 13 bases between them. The CDR3 DNA reads as TGCGCCAGCGGCCCCCGGGGCGGCACAGATACGCAGTATTTT. This encodes CASGPRGGTDTQYF.

This clone was seen once. The chain couples TRBV27 to TRBJ2-2, with D unresolved. The V gene lost 5 bases and the J gene lost 7 bases, with 5 bases spanning the gap. The CDR3 loop spans 11 amino acids. From germline, CDR1 is MNHEY and CDR2 SMNVEV (reference sequence). CDR3 sequence (DNA): TGTGCCAGCAGTGCCAACGGGGAGCTGTTTTTT. Amino acids: CASSANGELFF.

The rearrangement uses TRBV19 and TRBJ1-1; no clear D. The V gene's germline CDR1 is LNHDA and CDR2 SQIVND (reference sequence). The germline V and J ends were trimmed by 6 bases and 1 base, with 9 bases remaining between them. The CDR3 length is 13 residues. CDR3 bases: TGTGCCAGTAGGGACGGTTCGAACACTGAAGCTTTCTTT. It yields the protein CASRDGSNTEAFF.